The 3 T cell receptor beta chains below were found in one sample sequenced in a study of blood T cell repertoires in COVID-19. Data came from immunoSEQ multiplex PCR; TCRdb stores just in-frame clones and leaves some out. The sample lists 250,000 to 300,000 clones; about 88% were seen once. Sequences were obtained from PBMCs or T cells enriched from blood (not recorded which). These receptors were obtained from a woman in her sixties in a cohort exposed to, infected with or recovered from COVID-19 (not recorded which).

V usage is TRBV6-5 and J usage is TRBJ2-7; tentatively, D is TRBD1 (5 bases). Germline V lookup: CDR1 MNHEY, CDR2 SVGAGI. The CDR3 has 13 amino acids. The ends were cut back, 2 bases at V and 7 bases at J, with 12 bases in the middle. The CDR3 coding sequence is TGTGCCAGCAGTTACCATCCTGGGGCTGAGCAGTACTTC. It specifies CASSYHPGAEQYF.

The chain uses TRBV5-1 and TRBJ2-5; D gene uncertain. Trimming stripped 4 bases from V and 0 bases from J, with 4 bases between. This CDR3 region has 12 residues. Germline lookup yields CDR1 SGHRS and CDR2 YFSETQ. In DNA, the CDR3 is TGCGCCAGCAGCCCGGACCAAGAGACCCAGTACTTC. Translation: CASSPDQETQYF. Full variable domain (remainder filled in from reference TRBV5-1 and TRBJ2-5): KAGVTQTPRYLIKTRGQQVTLSCSPISGHRSVSWYQQTPGQGLQFLFEYFSETQRNKGNFPGRFSGRQFSNSRSEMNVSTLELGDSALYLCASSPDQETQYFGPGTRLLVL.

The chain combines TRBV18 with TRBJ2-1; 7 positions match TRBD2. Germline V CDR1 and CDR2: KGHSH, LQKENI. V was pared by 7 bases and J by 7 bases, with 7 bases of the junction left unmatched. This CDR3 has 13 amino acids. CDR3 nucleotide sequence: TGTGCCAGCTTAACCACGGGACTAAATGAGCAGTTCTTC. Encoded protein: CASLTTGLNEQFF.